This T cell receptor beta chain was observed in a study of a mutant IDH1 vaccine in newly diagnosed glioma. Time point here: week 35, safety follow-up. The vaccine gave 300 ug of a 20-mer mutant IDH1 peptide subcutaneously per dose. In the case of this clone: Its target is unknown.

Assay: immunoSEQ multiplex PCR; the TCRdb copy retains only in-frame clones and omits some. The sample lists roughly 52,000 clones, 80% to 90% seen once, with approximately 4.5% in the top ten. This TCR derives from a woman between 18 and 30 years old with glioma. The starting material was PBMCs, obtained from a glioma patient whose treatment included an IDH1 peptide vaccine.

The CDR3 DNA sequence: TGTGCCAGCAGCCTGGAGCGGGACAGCTCCTACGAGCAGTACTTC. Translation gives CASSLERDSSYEQYF. The rearrangement joins TRBV11-3 to TRBJ2-7; D is perhaps TRBD1 or TRBD2 (7 bases each). The CDR3 extends over 15 amino acids. V shed 5 bases and J shed 0 bases, with 14 bases lying between them. CDR1 is SGHNT and CDR2 is YENEEA in the germline V gene.